At least ten counts were recorded for the clone carrying this TCR beta chain. Its antigen is not known. With RNA at 10%, 30% or 50%, naive CD8 libraries came from approximately 22,000 to 940,000 sorted cells. CD8+CD4-CCR7+CD45RA+ cells were sorted as naive CD8 T cells. The data stem from a study of molecular identifiers for immune sequencing clone quantification. General study points: Clones that exceeded 20 RNA copies held over 98% of effector molecules, yet under 1% in naive cells.

Libraries of bulk TCR were made by previously described methods (with listed TCR primers). TCRdb re-called the PCR reads through MiXCR, storing one row per CDR3 protein. The sample lists about 68,000 distinct CDR3 sequences; 15% to 20% were seen once. This receptor was identified in a human donor in good health. Some libraries in this study had Jurkat cell RNA spiked in. Source material: naive CD8+ T cells from blood, with Jurkat cell RNA spiked in. Noted subset: FACS-sorted CD8+CD4-CCR7+CD45RA+ naive T cells.

This CDR3 is CASSPKQGMDTEAFF. The CDR3 nucleotides read TGCGCCAGCAGCCCAAAACAGGGGATGGACACTGAAGCTTTCTTT. The V call is TRBV4-1, the J call TRBJ1-1; 7 nucleotides line up with TRBD1. Germline V gene lookup returns CDR1 MGHRA and CDR2 YSYEKL. CDR3 length equals 15 residues. V was pared by 4 bases and J by 3 bases, with 8 bases of the junction left unmatched.